The rows below give T cell receptor beta chains drawn from one sample of a study of monozygotic twins with cystic fibrosis. Measured with immunoSEQ multiplex PCR; TCRdb has only the in-frame clones, and not every one. This table has about 23,000 clones, approximately 90% appearing once. The sequenced sample was blood. The receptor source for this set is a girl aged 2 to 10 with cystic fibrosis. CDR3s include the opening cysteine and the closing phenylalanine or tryptophan. D genes are given only for firm matches. Some rows mark clone size as missing; the rest say once, few, many or name a class of expanded clone.

>-|-|TRBV30|TRBJ1-1
CAWSRVSGTEAFF
TGTGCCTGGTCCAGGGTTAGTGGGACTGAAGCTTTCTTT
>TRBD1|-|TRBV6-5|TRBJ1-4
CASSSPGQGNEKLFF
TGTGCCAGCAGCTCTCCGGGACAGGGGAATGAAAAACTGTTTTTT
>-|-|TRBV4-3|TRBJ1-4
CASSQGRGVKEKLFF
TGCGCCAGCAGCCAAGGCAGGGGAGTAAAGGAAAAACTGTTTTTT
>-|-|TRBV6-9|TRBJ1-6
CASSYLGGFIDSPLHF
TGTGCCAGCAGTTATTTAGGGGGTTTTATAGATTCACCCCTCCACTTT
>-|-|TRBV4-1|TRBJ1-5
CASSQTDNSNQPQHF
TGCGCCAGCAGCCAAACGGACAACAGCAATCAGCCCCAGCATTTT
>TRBD1|once|TRBV5-6|TRBJ1-2
CASSDETGRDYGYTF
TGTGCCAGCAGCGACGAGACAGGGCGCGACTATGGCTACACCTTC
>TRBD2|-|TRBV6-5|TRBJ2-3
CASSYFGGGTDTQYF
TGTGCCAGCAGTTACTTTGGGGGGGGCACAGATACGCAGTATTTT
>-|-|TRBV5-4|TRBJ1-2
CASSLDGDGYTF
TGTGCCAGCAGCTTGGATGGGGATGGCTACACCTTC
>TRBD1|-|TRBV7-6|TRBJ1-1
CASSPGTGSTEAFF
TGTGCCAGCAGCCCGGGGACAGGGAGCACTGAAGCTTTCTTT
>-|-|TRBV28|TRBJ1-5
CASSSYQPQHF
TGTGCCAGCAGTTCCTATCAGCCCCAGCATTTT
>TRBD2|-|TRBV6-4|TRBJ2-3
CASSVQAGARADTQYF
TGTGCCAGCAGTGTACAAGCGGGGGCCCGCGCAGATACGCAGTATTTT
>-|-|TRBV2|TRBJ1-1
CASSKGKENTEAFF
TGTGCCAGCAGTAAGGGGAAGGAGAACACTGAAGCTTTCTTT
>-|-|TRBV13|TRBJ1-2
CASSGRDGRKNYYGYTF
TGTGCCAGCAGCGGCCGGGACGGACGGAAAAATTACTATGGCTACACCTTC
>-|-|TRBV7-9|TRBJ2-3
CASSSLRGGRGTDTQYF
TGTGCCAGCAGCTCCCTTCGCGGCGGTCGGGGGACAGATACGCAGTATTTT
>TRBD1|-|TRBV5-1|TRBJ1-2
CASSLGTGQGAGYTF
TGCGCCAGCAGCTTGGGTACGGGACAGGGAGCTGGCTACACCTTC
>TRBD1|-|TRBV4-3|TRBJ1-2
CASSQRQGVNYGYTF
TGCGCCAGCAGCCAAAGGCAGGGGGTGAACTATGGCTACACCTTC
>-|-|TRBV2|TRBJ1-5
CASSEVLFSQPQHF
TGTGCCAGCAGTGAAGTGTTATTTAGTCAGCCCCAGCATTTT
>-|few|TRBV28|TRBJ2-7
CASNPSPISYEQYF
TGTGCCAGCAACCCAAGCCCTATTTCCTACGAGCAGTACTTC
>TRBD1|once|TRBV5-1|TRBJ1-4
CASSRDRGREKLFF
TGCGCCAGCAGCAGAGACAGGGGTCGTGAAAAACTGTTTTTT
>-|-|TRBV5-6|TRBJ1-2
CASRDGASGGYTF
TGTGCCAGCAGAGACGGGGCCAGTGGAGGCTACACCTTC
>TRBD1|-|TRBV18|TRBJ1-2
CASSPDIRTDRGRGYTF
TGTGCCAGCTCACCTGACATTCGGACCGACAGGGGGCGAGGCTACACCTTC
>TRBD2|-|TRBV27|TRBJ2-3
CASRSGASTDTQYF
TGTGCCAGCAGAAGCGGGGCTAGCACAGATACGCAGTATTTT
>-|-|TRBV6-5|TRBJ1-1
CASQNGREAFF
TGTGCCAGCCAAAACGGGAGAGAAGCTTTCTTT
>-|-|TRBV5-4|TRBJ1-2
CASSFRDGGYGYTF
TGTGCCAGCAGCTTCCGGGACGGGGGCTATGGCTACACCTTC
>TRBD1|-|TRBV10-2|TRBJ2-3
CASSPGQGDPSTDTQYF
TGCGCCAGCAGTCCGGGACAGGGGGACCCTAGCACAGATACGCAGTATTTT
>-|-|TRBV5-4|TRBJ2-6
CASSLEGAGANVLTF
TGTGCCAGCAGCTTGGAGGGGGCTGGGGCCAACGTCCTGACTTTC